This T cell receptor beta chain was obtained from a study of CD8 T cells in Susac syndrome (dated by TCRdb to the late 2010s). About the study as a whole: Among the sequenced Susac syndrome patients, over five had clinically active disease and 8 or 9 were in clinical remission. The study used repertoire sequencing to test whether antigen drove CD8+ T cell activation and differentiation in Susac syndrome. Susac syndrome patients were therapy-naive, on corticosteroids (some also receiving IVIg), or on IVIg alone at blood withdrawal.

What the authors observed across the whole study: In patients with Susac syndrome, the CD4+ T cell repertoire showed no detectable clonal expansion. The number of individuals in the TCR sequencing and HLA analysis was recognized as being relatively small.

The CDR3, from cysteine to phenylalanine, totals 16 residues. Solely the CDR3 DNA is kept, with 48 bases framed from the first base. Per the germline V gene, SGDLS is the CDR1 and YYNGEE is the CDR2. For this chain, trimming is 0 bases at the V end and 0 bases at the J end, and the number of junction bases without a gene match is 0. RNA was extracted with the RNeasy kit and roughly 0.45 to 1 ug was reverse transcribed using random hexamers. The immunoSEQ multiplex PCR assay, which covers 54 Vbeta and 13 Jbeta segments, was used to amplify TCR beta CDR3 regions. To correct PCR amplification bias, a synthetic template baseline was used for both primer optimization and computational correction. Per the source publication's procedure: Only productive sequences were kept, with reads annotated to V, D and J genes according to IMGT and analyzed in immunoSEQ Analyzer. Clonality was calculated as one minus the Shannon entropy normalized by log2 of the number of productive unique sequences. For each patient and control, public and private clones were evaluated among the 100 most prevalent clones. Clones were defined as Susac-specific when absent from the healthy and MS cohorts, from fewer than 1,300 published viral clones and from other ImmuneACCESS disease sequences. Clones were called with MiXCR by TCRdb after fastp trimmed the public reads at Q25, and only in-frame beta chains were retained. Under each unique CDR3 protein, matching rows form one entry showing the most common genes and DNA. Here the V and J calls rest on TCRdb's processing, not on the authors' analysis. The sample table records a few hundred thousand distinct CDR3 sequences; about 95% of these occur just once. Around 0.16% of the sample rests with the top ten.

This clonotype was seen a single time. Its antigen remains unidentified. No clone much larger than this one lies a single base away; base qualities are absent. Weak support is all one read offers. Peripheral blood CD8+ and CD4+ T cells from healthy donors, Susac syndrome patients and multiple sclerosis patients were profiled using high-throughput TCR beta sequencing. The Susac syndrome patients fulfilled recently defined diagnostic criteria for definite or probable disease. CD8+ TEMRA cells were enriched by FACS, while bulk CD8+ and CD4+ T cells were purified by magnetic negative isolation. Blood was collected in EDTA tubes and processed within 24 hours, with PBMCs isolated through density gradient centrifugation. PBMCs intended for TCR sequencing were cryopreserved in liquid nitrogen and were subsequently thawed in a 37 degrees C water bath. The sorted or isolated CD4+, CD8+ and CD8+ TEMRA cells reached a purity of at least 90%.

This TCR was recovered from a human donor with Susac syndrome. Sequences were obtained from CD4+ T cells from PBMCs. The V gene is TRBV9 and the J gene is TRBJ2-2, with TRBD1 identical over 9 junction bases. The DNA sequence follows: TGTGCCAGCAGCGTAGGGGACAGGGCGAACACCGGGGAGCTGTTTTTT. It translates to CASSVGDRANTGELFF.